A single sample gave rise to the 31 T cell receptor beta chains below, sequenced in a study of T-cell reconstitution after alpha-beta-depleted transplantation in children. Molecular barcoding with unique molecular identifiers was used for the TCRbeta library. TCRdb reprocessed the PCR reads via MiXCR and lists one record per CDR3 protein. The sample includes 450,000 to 500,000 distinct CDR3 sequences, approximately 12% of them seen just once. Sequencing used PBMCs from the stem cell graft donor, obtained from the stem cell graft. The receptors come from a human donor who donated a stem cell graft to a child with combined immunodeficiency.

This clonotype has a handful of counts. The V gene is TRBV7-6, the J gene TRBJ2-3; 8 nucleotides line up with TRBD2. Germline CDR1 and CDR2: SGHVS and FNYEAQ. Trimming cost V 5 bases and J 4 bases; bases outside gene matches: 8. This CDR3 has 15 amino acids. The CDR3 is CASSPKPGGADTQYF. The CDR3 DNA is TGTGCCAGCAGCCCCAAGCCGGGGGGGGCAGATACGCAGTATTTT.

The chain couples TRBV29-1 to TRBJ2-3; 10 positions agree with TRBD1. CDR1 SQVTM and CDR2 ANQGSEA come from the germline V gene. This CDR3 has 14 amino acids. V shed 7 bases, J shed 5 bases, and the junction held 9 bases outside the gene matches. CDR3 residues: CSGGQGFGVDTQYF. CDR3 nucleotides: TGCAGCGGGGGACAGGGGTTCGGGGTAGATACGCAGTATTTT.

The chain employs TRBV20-1 and TRBJ1-2; 8 positions agree with TRBD1. The J segment lost 1 base and the V segment lost 6 bases, leaving 10 bases of the junction unmatched. The germline gives CDR1 DFQATT, CDR2 SNEGSKA (reference sequence). The CDR3 totals 15 residues. CDR3 sequence (DNA): TGCAGTGCAACTATCACAGGGGGTCTTAACTATGGCTACACCTTC. It translates to CSATITGGLNYGYTF.

In this sample, this clonotype turned up many times. The gene calls are TRBV5-1 and TRBJ1-1, with D maybe TRBD1 (5 bases). The germline CDR1 and CDR2 sequences are SGHRS and YFSETQ. The CDR3 spans 15 residues. V dropped 4 bases and J dropped 1 base, with 14 bases sitting between them. The DNA of the CDR3 is TGCGCCAGCAGCCAAGGGGTCGGACGGAACACTGAAGCTTTCTTT. Its protein product is CASSQGVGRNTEAFF.

This sequence joins TRBV29-1 and TRBJ2-3, with D maybe TRBD2 (7 bases). CDR1 SQVTM and CDR2 ANQGSEA come from the germline V gene. The CDR3 extends over 15 amino acids. V dropped 2 bases and J dropped 1 base, with 13 bases sitting between them. CDR3 region: CSVENGEGGTDTQYF. Here the CDR3 DNA reads TGCAGCGTTGAAAACGGGGAGGGGGGCACAGATACGCAGTATTTT.

The CDR3 protein is CASQREREVSYEQYF. The CDR3 coding sequence is TGTGCCTCTCAGAGGGAGCGGGAGGTATCCTACGAGCAGTACTTC. V and J are TRBV5-4 and TRBJ2-7; 9 bases align to TRBD2. The germline V gene encodes CDR1 SGHNT and CDR2 YYREEE (reference sequence). With V trimmed by 10 bases and J by 1 base, 12 bases remained unmatched. The CDR3 extends over 15 amino acids.

This clonotype was counted ten times or more. The chain recombines TRBV29-1 with TRBJ2-5; 9 bases align to TRBD1. CDR3 size: 13 residues. With V trimmed by 7 bases and J by 5 bases, 8 bases remained unmatched. Germline V gene data show CDR1 as SQVTM and CDR2 as ANQGSEA. CDR3 region: CSANGQGLETQYF. DNA of the CDR3: TGCAGCGCCAACGGACAGGGGTTGGAGACCCAGTACTTC.

V usage is TRBV28 and J usage is TRBJ2-7; 9 nucleotides line up with TRBD1. Per germline, CDR1 MDHEN and CDR2 SYDVKM. The CDR3 is made up of 14 amino acids. The V gene end was trimmed by 8 bases and the J gene end by 5 bases; junction bases not matched to a gene: 10. For the CDR3, the DNA is TGTGCCAGCTTTACCGGGACAGGGAGCCACGAGCAGTACTTC. Its translation is CASFTGTGSHEQYF. Looking up the rest from reference TRBV28 and TRBJ2-7 gives the full variable domain: DVKVTQSSRYLVKRTGEKVFLECVQDMDHENMFWYRQDPGLGLRLIYFSYDVKMKEKGDIPEGYSVSREKKERFSLILESASTNQTSMYLCASFTGTGSHEQYFGPGTRLTVT.

The chain recombines TRBV2 with TRBJ2-5, with D uncertain. CDR1 and CDR2 (germline): SNHLY, FYNNEI. The CDR3 consists of 13 residues. Trimming removed 5 bases from V and 6 bases from J, with 13 bases in between. The CDR3 region has the DNA TGTGCCAGCAGTCAGTCGACTCAAAAGACCCAGTACTTC. Its translation is CASSQSTQKTQYF.

In its sample, this clonotype was seen a few times. The genes are TRBV18 and TRBJ2-7; the match to TRBD1 covers 7 bases. This CDR3 is 15 amino acids long. Germline assignment: CDR1 KGHSH and CDR2 LQKENI. The V and J ends lost 6 bases and 1 base, in that order; junction bases with no gene match: 9. CDR3 coding DNA: TGTGCCAGCTCGCCCGAGGACAGGTATTCCTACGAGCAGTACTTC. Its protein product is CASSPEDRYSYEQYF.

V and J are TRBV18 and TRBJ1-4; the D is unclear. The CDR3 totals 15 residues. V was cut by 4 bases and J by 4 bases, with 13 bases left in between. CDR1 is KGHSH, CDR2 LQKENI, per germline. CDR3 sequence (DNA): TGTGCCAGCTCACGACGGGAAAGTAATAATGAAAAACTGTTTTTT. The encoded protein is CASSRRESNNEKLFF. Full variable domain (remainder filled in from reference TRBV18 and TRBJ1-4): NAGVMQNPRHLVRRRGQEARLRCSPMKGHSHVYWYRQLPEEGLKFMVYLQKENIIDESGMPKERFSAEFPKEGPSILRIQQVVRGDSAAYFCASSRRESNNEKLFFGSGTQLSVL.

This chain links TRBV20-1 with TRBJ2-1; TRBD2 matches at 13 bases. Trimming cost V 5 bases and J 0 bases; bases outside gene matches: 16. Per the germline V gene, CDR1 is DFQATT and CDR2 is SNEGSKA (reference sequence). CDR3 size: 20 residues. The DNA of the CDR3 is TGCAGTGCTTATGGACTAGCGGGAGCCATCTATAGTAGCTCCTACAATGAGCAGTTCTTC. Its translation: CSAYGLAGAIYSSSYNEQFF.

This clonotype was counted ten times or more. The chain has TRBV15 and TRBJ2-2, with D perhaps TRBD1 or TRBD2 (5 bases each). Germline V gives CDR1 LNHNV, CDR2 YYDKDF (reference sequence). The CDR3 length is 15 residues. The V end was cut by 5 bases, the J end by 6 bases, with 16 bases between. The CDR3 DNA reads TGTGCCACCAGCTCCTCAACCGAGGGGTCCGGGGAGCTGTTTTTT. It is translated as CATSSSTEGSGELFF.

This clonotype has just a few counts. The chain couples TRBV30 to TRBJ2-1; 12 nucleotides align to TRBD2. This CDR3 contains 14 residues. J lost 5 bases, V lost 4 bases, and 3 bases had no gene match. Looked up from germline, CDR1 is GTSNPN and CDR2 is SVGIG (reference sequence). The CDR3 DNA reads TGTGCCTGGACTAGACTAGCGGGAGACAATGAGCAGTTCTTC. Protein sequence: CAWTRLAGDNEQFF.

This clonotype has a count of ten or more. This chain joins TRBV10-3 and TRBJ2-7; TRBD1 matches 8 bases. V lost 3 bases and J lost 3; bases outside the gene matches: 4. Germline assignment: CDR1 ENHRY and CDR2 SYGVKD. CDR3 length: 14 amino acids. CDR3 DNA: TGTGCCATCAGTGATGGACAGGGTATCTACGAGCAGTACTTC. This codes for CAISDGQGIYEQYF.

This clonotype was picked up many times. The chain recombines TRBV12-3 or TRBV12-4 with TRBJ2-3, with 8 bases lining up with TRBD2. V shed 3 bases and J 4 bases; nucleotides not matched to a gene: 6. The CDR3 runs 15 residues. DNA for the CDR3: TGTGCCAGCAGTTTGGTATTAGCGGGGCCAGATACGCAGTATTTT. It yields the protein CASSLVLAGPDTQYF.

This CDR3 reads CASGRGGGETQYF. The CDR3 region has the DNA TGTGCCAGCGGTCGGGGGGGAGGAGAGACCCAGTACTTC. The chain uses TRBV7-9 and TRBJ2-5, with 8 bases lining up with TRBD2. There are 13 residues in the CDR3. The ends lost 8 bases at V and 4 bases at J; junction bases unmatched: 6. From germline, CDR1 is SEHNR and CDR2 FQNEAQ (reference sequence).

This clonotype was seen ten or more times. This chain connects TRBV12-3 or TRBV12-4 to TRBJ2-3; perhaps TRBD1 as D (6 bases). Between the trimmed V and J ends, which lost 3 bases and 1 base, there was a span of 17 bases. The CDR3 contains 17 residues. CDR3 nucleotide sequence: TGTGCCAGCAGTTTTTATCCCCCAGGGGCTGGCACAGATACGCAGTATTTT. Its protein product is CASSFYPPGAGTDTQYF.

This clonotype turned up a few times. The gene calls are TRBV7-2 and TRBJ2-7; D assignment may be TRBD1 or TRBD2 (6 bases each). The CDR3 covers 14 residues. The V end was cut by 5 bases, the J end by 4 bases, with 15 bases between. Per the germline V gene, CDR1 is SGHTA and CDR2 is FQGNSA. The CDR3: CASSRDTGGYEQYF. CDR3 DNA: TGTGCCAGCAGCCGGGACACCGGAGGGTACGAGCAGTACTTC.

This clonotype was observed a few times. This rearrangement joins TRBV7-2 to TRBJ1-1; a weak D match, TRBD1 (6 bases). CDR3 length: 14 residues. Trimming stripped 2 bases from V and 4 bases from J, with 11 bases between. Germline V gene lookup returns CDR1 SGHTA and CDR2 FQGNSA. The CDR3 loop is CASSLHPQGTEAFF. In DNA, the CDR3 is TGTGCCAGCAGCTTACATCCACAGGGCACTGAAGCTTTCTTT.

This clonotype was detected many times. The rearrangement uses TRBV23-1 and TRBJ2-4, with a possible D match to TRBD1 (6 bases). TRBV23-1 is an open reading frame, and its role is uncertain. Deletions cut 0 bases from V and 7 bases from J, with 22 bases between. The CDR3 totals 18 residues. CDR3 nucleotide sequence: TGCGCCAGCAGTCAATCTAAGCCGACAGGAGCCAACAAGAACATTCAGTACTTC. This encodes CASSQSKPTGANKNIQYF.

This clonotype was recorded a few times. The CDR3 DNA sequence: TGTGCCACCAGACCCCGATGGACAGGGAACACCGGGGAGCTGTTTTTT. Translation gives CATRPRWTGNTGELFF. The chain carries TRBV24-1 and TRBJ2-2, with 7 bases aligning to TRBD1. The CDR3 covers 16 residues. Trimming cost V 7 bases and J 1 base; bases outside gene matches: 8. The V gene's germline CDR1 is KGHDR and CDR2 SFDVKD.

This clonotype was detected only a few times. The chain couples TRBV21-1 to TRBJ2-7. TRBV21-1 represents a pseudogene. The CDR3 totals 11 residues. CDR3 region: CASSTLCEQYF. The CDR3 bases are TGTGCCAGCAGCACCCTATGCGAGCAGTACTTC.

The J gene is TRBJ2-1, the V gene TRBV12-3 or TRBV12-4; 10 bases map to TRBD2. This CDR3 spans 15 amino acids. The ends lost 4 bases at V and 8 bases at J; junction bases unmatched: 8. CDR3 bases: TGTGCCAGCAGTTCGCTACTAGCGGGATATGATGAGCAGTTCTTC. Translating it yields CASSSLLAGYDEQFF.

J is TRBJ2-5 and V is TRBV9; D call uncertain. Trimming stripped 0 bases from V and 6 bases from J, with 9 bases between. The CDR3 contains 13 residues. From germline, CDR1 is SGDLS and CDR2 YYNGEE. CDR3 loop: CASSVALQQTQYF. CDR3 bases: TGTGCCAGCAGCGTAGCACTCCAGCAGACCCAGTACTTC.

The chain is built from TRBV5-1 and TRBJ2-5; TRBD2 matches 9 bases. The CDR3 totals 16 residues. In germline, CDR1 is SGHRS, CDR2 YFSETQ. V dropped 4 bases and J dropped 1; count of bases not matched to a gene: 8. The DNA for the CDR3 is TGCGCCAGCAGCACCTTTAGCGGGGGCCCCCAAGAGACCCAGTACTTC. Its translation: CASSTFSGGPQETQYF.

This clonotype was detected ten times or more. V is TRBV7-7 and J is TRBJ2-7; 7 bases are shared with TRBD1. This CDR3 has 15 amino acids. J was trimmed by 3 bases and V by 3 bases; bases with no gene match: 8. From germline, CDR1 is SSHAT and CDR2 FNYEAQ (reference sequence). The chain's CDR3 is CASSFELGGGYEQYF. The DNA of the CDR3 is TGTGCCAGCAGCTTTGAATTAGGGGGCGGCTACGAGCAGTACTTC.

To note about this clonotype: A much larger clone lies one base from this, so it may be a read error. Since the CDR3 does not end with the conserved phenylalanine or tryptophan, this likely comes from a read error. The V call is TRBV10-3, the J call TRBJ2-7, with TRBD1 identical over 7 bases. The CDR3 runs 15 residues. J lost 0 bases, V lost 2 bases, and 4 bases had no gene match. Germline V gene data show CDR1 as ENHRY and CDR2 as SYGVKD. The CDR3: CAISEETGNSYEQYY. The DNA for the CDR3 is TGTGCCATCAGTGAGGAGACAGGGAACTCCTACGAGCAGTACTAC.

This clonotype turned up a few times. V usage is TRBV5-8 and J usage is TRBJ2-3; D possibly corresponds to TRBD2 (6 bases). V lost 7 bases, J lost 6 bases, and 12 bases lay in between. Germline V gives CDR1 SGHTS, CDR2 YDEGEE. The CDR3 runs 12 residues. CDR3 residues: CASGGRADTQYF. CDR3 in DNA: TGTGCCAGCGGGGGGAGAGCGGATACGCAGTATTTT.

This chain uses TRBV5-8 with TRBJ2-2; possible D gene TRBD1, 5 bases. This CDR3 is built from 17 residues. V lost 1 base, J lost 3 bases, and 16 bases lay in between. The germline CDR1 and CDR2 sequences are SGHTS and YDEGEE. The CDR3 loop is CASSLNRGFTYTGELFF. DNA for the CDR3: TGTGCCAGCAGCTTGAATAGGGGTTTTACTTACACCGGGGAGCTGTTTTTT.

The sample holds many counts of this clonotype. The chain uses TRBV7-9 and TRBJ1-5; D is ambiguous. V lost 5 bases, J lost 7 bases, and 6 bases lay in between. The CDR3 is 11 residues long. Looked up from germline, CDR1 is SEHNR and CDR2 is FQNEAQ (reference sequence). DNA for the CDR3: TGTGCCAGCAGCCGACTCCAGCCCCAGCATTTT. Translating it yields CASSRLQPQHF.